This passage covers 11 T cell receptor beta chains from one sample sequenced in a study of technical replicates of blood from a few donors. Sequencing used immunoSEQ multiplex PCR; TCRdb keeps in-frame clones, though not all of them. Of 60,000 to 90,000 clones listed, roughly 92% were seen once; the top ten hold over 0.3%. The sequenced sample was T cells isolated from PBMCs. These TCRs come from a human donor in good health.

V gene TRBV11-3 combines with J gene TRBJ2-7, with D perhaps matching TRBD2 (5 bases). The CDR3 contains 16 residues. CDR1 and CDR2 from the germline V gene are SGHNT and YENEEA. Trimming pared 5 bases from V and 1 base from J, leaving 18 bases between. CDR3 nucleotides: TGTGCCAGCAGCGACCGCGCCCAACAGCGGTCCTACGAGCAGTACTTC. Encoded protein: CASSDRAQQRSYEQYF.

The rearrangement uses TRBV19 and TRBJ2-7; TRBD1 agrees at 9 bases. V lost 5 bases to trimming and J lost 4 bases; unmatched junction nucleotides: 9. CDR1 and CDR2 (germline): LNHDA, SQIVND (reference sequence). The CDR3 is 15 residues long. CDR3 bases: TGTGCCAGTAGTGCCTACAGGGGGCAAGGGTACGAGCAGTACTTC. Protein sequence: CASSAYRGQGYEQYF. The full variable domain, with the rest looked up from reference TRBV19 and TRBJ2-7, is DGGITQSPKYLFRKEGQNVTLSCEQNLNHDAMYWYRQDPGQGLRLIYYSQIVNDFQKGDIAEGYSVSREKKESFPLTVTSAQKNPTAFYLCASSAYRGQGYEQYFGPGTRLTVT.

In DNA, the CDR3 is TGTGCCAGCAGCTTGAGACAGGGATGGGAGTTGGACACCGGGGAGCTGTTTTTT. It yields the protein CASSLRQGWELDTGELFF. The gene calls are TRBV11-3 and TRBJ2-2, with 7 bases that match TRBD1. This CDR3 has 18 residues. Trimming took 3 bases from V and 3 from J; bases not matched to a gene: 13. The germline V gene encodes CDR1 SGHNT and CDR2 YENEEA.

The chain is built from TRBV10-3 and TRBJ2-7; maybe TRBD1 (6 bases). The CDR3 is 13 residues long. V lost 7 bases and J lost 5, with 15 bases in between. Germline CDR1 ENHRY, CDR2 SYGVKD. In DNA, the CDR3 is TGTGCCATCAAGGACAGTACTTCCGACGAGCAGTACTTC. The encoded protein is CAIKDSTSDEQYF.

This sequence joins TRBV7-6 and TRBJ1-1; no firm D call. In germline, CDR1 is SGHVS, CDR2 FNYEAQ. The CDR3 runs 13 residues. V was clipped by 5 bases and J by 1 base, with 8 bases between them. The CDR3, as DNA: TGTGCCAGCAGCCGGGTAAAGAACACTGAAGCTTTCTTT. Translated: CASSRVKNTEAFF.

The gene calls are TRBV30 and TRBJ2-7, with 10 bases aligning to TRBD2. The CDR3 has 16 residues. J gave up 2 bases and V 1 base, and 8 bases lay outside the gene matches. Germline CDR1 and CDR2: GTSNPN and SVGIG (reference sequence). Here the CDR3 reads CAWSGRGLAPTYEQYF. In DNA form, the CDR3 reads TGTGCCTGGAGTGGCCGGGGACTAGCGCCTACCTACGAGCAGTACTTC.

The rearrangement joins TRBV7-9 to TRBJ2-7, with D maybe TRBD1 (6 bases). Trimming cost V 5 bases and J 6 bases, with 23 bases left between them. CDR1 is SEHNR and CDR2 is FQNEAQ in the germline V gene (reference sequence). CDR3 length: 16 residues. CDR3: CASSPPGRQEGCEQYF. The DNA of the CDR3 is TGTGCCAGCAGCCCTCCCGGCAGACAGGAAGGGTGCGAGCAGTACTTC.

The rearrangement joins TRBV5-5 to TRBJ2-5; TRBD1 matches 9 bases. With V trimmed by 3 bases and J by 7 bases, 13 bases remained unmatched. The CDR3 sequence is 16 residues long. Germline values: CDR1 SGHKS, CDR2 YYEKEE (reference sequence). The CDR3 here is CASSSPRTGDKTTQYF. The CDR3 DNA reads as TGTGCCAGCAGCTCGCCGAGGACAGGGGACAAGACGACCCAGTACTTC.

The chain joins TRBV6-6 to TRBJ1-3, with D perhaps TRBD1 (5 bases). The CDR3 contains 15 residues. The V end lost 2 bases, the J end lost 4 bases, and 12 bases lay between the germline ends. CDR1 and CDR2 from the germline V gene are MNHNY and SVGAGI (reference sequence). The CDR3 loop is CASSYPKGNGNTIYF. The CDR3, as DNA: TGTGCCAGCAGTTACCCGAAGGGGAACGGAAACACCATATATTTT.

The rearrangement uses TRBV4-3 and TRBJ2-5; TRBD1 aligns across 8 bases. The germline gives CDR1 LGHNA, CDR2 YSLEER. V lost 4 bases to trimming and J lost 4 bases; unmatched junction nucleotides: 5. The CDR3 sequence is 14 residues long. The CDR3 here is CASSPDRGGETQYF. CDR3 coding DNA: TGCGCCAGCAGCCCCGACAGGGGTGGAGAGACCCAGTACTTC.

CDR3 nucleotide sequence: TGTGCCAGCAGCTTAACTAGCGGAAGCACAGATACGCAGTATTTT. Translated, it gives CASSLTSGSTDTQYF. The chain couples TRBV7-9 to TRBJ2-3; 8 nucleotides match TRBD2. The CDR3 runs to 15 residues. Germline-derived CDR1 and CDR2 are SEHNR and FQNEAQ (reference sequence). V shed 2 bases, J shed 0 bases, and the junction held 1 base outside the gene matches.